Listed below are T cell receptor beta chains from one sample, sequenced in a study of blood T cell repertoires in COVID-19. Sequencing used immunoSEQ multiplex PCR; TCRdb keeps in-frame clones, though not all of them. The profile shows approximately 200,000 clones, roughly 81% of them singletons. The sequencing sample was made of peripheral blood. The source is a woman at least 80 years old with COVID-19, enrolled during active disease. The CDR3 runs from the conserved cysteine through the conserved F or W. A D gene is named only where the DNA matches it firmly. Size tells how often a clone was seen (once, few, many) or the class of an expanded clone, and some rows leave it out.

CDR3aa,CDR3nt,v_gene,d_gene,abundance,j_gene
CASSLGGTDDQETQYF,TGTGCCAGCAGCTTAGGTGGGACTGACGACCAAGAGACCCAGTACTTC,TRBV7-9,-,-,TRBJ2-5
CASSAGPVYGYTF,TGCGCCAGCAGCGCAGGTCCAGTCTATGGCTACACCTTC,TRBV4-1,-,once,TRBJ1-2
CASSLVGVLAGNNEQFF,TGTGCCAGCAGCTTGGTAGGTGTGCTAGCGGGGAACAATGAGCAGTTCTTC,TRBV5-6,TRBD2,-,TRBJ2-1
CASTLGASQYF,TGTGCCAGTACCTTAGGGGCCTCTCAGTACTTC,TRBV28,-,-,TRBJ2-7
CASSIELRNIQYF,TGTGCCAGTAGTATAGAACTAAGGAACATTCAGTACTTC,TRBV19,-,-,TRBJ2-4
CASSEARGTSGPLARSYNEQFF,TGCGCCAGCAGTGAGGCGCGGGGGACTAGCGGGCCACTGGCCCGTTCCTACAATGAGCAGTTCTTC,TRBV10-2,TRBD2,-,TRBJ2-1
CASSSNWGPQETQYF,TGTGCCAGCAGCTCCAACTGGGGGCCCCAAGAGACCCAGTACTTC,TRBV7-2,-,-,TRBJ2-5
CASSDRVNEKLFF,TGTGCCAGCAGCGACAGGGTAAATGAAAAACTGTTTTTT,TRBV12-3/TRBV12-4,TRBD1,-,TRBJ1-4
CASSTPTGRDEQFF,TGTGCCAGTAGTACCCCTACAGGGCGGGATGAGCAGTTCTTC,TRBV19,-,-,TRBJ2-1
CASSKTLVDRGVYGYTF,TGTGCCAGTAGTAAGACTTTAGTGGACAGGGGCGTCTATGGCTACACCTTC,TRBV19,TRBD1,once,TRBJ1-2
CASGGTGENYGYTF,TGTGCCAGCGGAGGGACAGGGGAAAACTATGGCTACACCTTC,TRBV5-4,TRBD1,-,TRBJ1-2
CASSSLGQGNNSPLHF,TGTGCCAGCAGCAGCTTAGGACAGGGCAATAATTCACCCCTCCACTTT,TRBV5-6,TRBD1,-,TRBJ1-6
CASSLYGRAWETQYF,TGTGCCAGCAGTTTATACGGGAGGGCCTGGGAGACCCAGTACTTC,TRBV27,TRBD2,-,TRBJ2-5
CASSMSREETQYF,TGTGCCAGTAGTATGAGCAGGGAAGAGACCCAGTACTTC,TRBV19,-,-,TRBJ2-5
CASSQGQGVHYEQYF,TGCGCCAGCAGCCAAGGGCAGGGGGTTCACTACGAGCAGTACTTC,TRBV4-1,TRBD1,-,TRBJ2-7
CASSLEAGGPDTQYF,TGCGCCAGCAGCTTGGAGGCGGGAGGGCCAGATACGCAGTATTTT,TRBV5-1,TRBD2,-,TRBJ2-3
CASSSTRADYGYTF,TGTGCCAGCAGCTCTACCAGGGCTGACTATGGCTACACCTTC,TRBV7-2,-,-,TRBJ1-2
CASSTPIGQGRETQYF,TGTGCCAGTAGTACTCCCATTGGCCAGGGTAGGGAGACCCAGTACTTC,TRBV19,-,-,TRBJ2-5
CASSSGNEQFF,TGTGCCAGTTCGAGCGGCAATGAGCAGTTCTTC,TRBV18,-,-,TRBJ2-1
CASSLWGAGGEQFF,TGTGCCAGCAGTTTATGGGGGGCGGGAGGCGAGCAGTTCTTC,TRBV28,TRBD2,-,TRBJ2-1
CARSSARDRAINEQFF,TGTGCCAGAAGTTCTGCACGGGACAGGGCTATAAATGAGCAGTTCTTC,TRBV5-3,TRBD1,-,TRBJ2-1
CASSTTGYQWGYTF,TGTGCCAGCAGCACGACAGGGTACCAATGGGGCTACACCTTC,TRBV2,TRBD1,-,TRBJ1-2
CASSRPLAGLSTDTQYF,TGTGCCAGCAGCCGACCCCTAGCGGGCCTTAGCACAGATACGCAGTATTTT,TRBV11-3,TRBD2,-,TRBJ2-3
CASSPRQGSTEAFF,TGCGCCAGCAGCCCCCGACAGGGGAGCACTGAAGCTTTCTTT,TRBV5-1,TRBD1,-,TRBJ1-1
CASNDRGGSPLHF,TGTGCCAGCAACGACAGGGGTGGTTCACCCCTCCACTTT,TRBV7-9,TRBD1,-,TRBJ1-6
CASSPGQDYGYTF,TGTGCCAGCAGCCCAGGACAGGACTATGGCTACACCTTC,TRBV12-3/TRBV12-4,TRBD1,-,TRBJ1-2
CASSPGDTIYDGYTF,TGTGCCAGCAGCCCAGGGGACACTATCTATGATGGCTACACCTTC,TRBV4-2,-,few,TRBJ1-2
CASSLGLRGDGYTF,TGCGCCAGCAGCTTGGGTCTGCGGGGCGATGGCTACACCTTC,TRBV5-1,-,few,TRBJ1-2
CASSLEGLAVPQETQYF,TGCGCCAGCAGCTTGGAGGGACTAGCGGTCCCGCAAGAGACCCAGTACTTC,TRBV5-1,TRBD2,-,TRBJ2-5
CASSYQGRYNEQFF,TGTGCCAGCAGTTATCAGGGTAGATACAATGAGCAGTTCTTC,TRBV6-2/TRBV6-3,-,-,TRBJ2-1
CASSLSPSYEQYF,TGTGCCAGCAGTTTGAGTCCCTCCTACGAGCAGTACTTC,TRBV28,-,-,TRBJ2-7
CASSLQVSNQPQHF,TGTGCCAGCAGTTTACAGGTTAGCAATCAGCCCCAGCATTTT,TRBV28,-,-,TRBJ1-5
CASMEGSSFHTQYF,TGTGCCAGCATGGAGGGTTCTTCCTTCCATACGCAGTATTTT,TRBV28,-,-,TRBJ2-3